This TCR beta chain stems from a study of blood T cell repertoires in COVID-19. The CDR3 runs 11 residues. Trimming took off 5 bases at V and 8 bases at J, with 9 bases between the two ends. Libraries were prepared by immunoSEQ multiplex PCR; TCRdb keeps only in-frame clonotypes and omits some of them. This table has 55,000 to 65,000 clones, about 81% appearing once. This clonotype originated in a man between 60 and 75 years old with COVID-19, enrolled during active disease. Source material: peripheral blood. The chain carries TRBV12-3 or TRBV12-4 and TRBJ1-2; TRBD1 is a possible D gene (6 bases). The CDR3 loop is CASSATGGYTF. The DNA for the CDR3 is TGTGCCAGCAGTGCAACAGGGGGCTACACCTTC.